This T cell receptor beta chain was documented in a study of blood T cell repertoires in COVID-19. Data came from immunoSEQ multiplex PCR; TCRdb stores just in-frame clones and leaves some out. The table has fewer than 400,000 clones, about nine tenths seen once. Clinical histories supplied by participants themselves formed the basis of cohort assignment. This CDR3 comprises 13 residues. Trimming took 0 bases from V and 8 from J, leaving 11 bases between them. Germline V gene data show CDR1 as SGDLS and CDR2 as YYNGEE. The specimen sequenced was PBMCs or T cells enriched from blood (not recorded which). The chain has TRBV9 and TRBJ1-2, with D perhaps TRBD1 (5 bases). The sequence was collected from a woman aged 25-40 years who had recovered from COVID-19. In DNA, the CDR3 is TGTGCCAGCAGCGTAGGGGGGGTACGAGGCTACACCTTC. Its translation is CASSVGGVRGYTF.